This T cell receptor beta chain was identified in a study of cytomegalovirus exposure and HLA in healthy donors. As for the study in general: Early released data had around 79 million unique TCRs, all coming from HLA-typed donors. General study points: Researchers catalogued roughly 170 TCR beta chains as cytomegalovirus-associated. For presence/absence analyses, sequencing depth was assumed to be roughly uniform across donors.

Losses at the gene ends were 0 bases for V and 5 bases for J; bases not matched to a gene: 6. Germline loops: CDR1 PRHDT, CDR2 FYEKMQ (reference sequence). The CDR3 has 17 amino acids. In the PCR, 60 Vbeta and 13 Jbeta primers were used. Sequencing was performed with immunoSEQ multiplex PCR; in TCRdb, only in-frame clones are kept and a portion is missing. The table includes around 150,000 clones, almost 80% detected once. On this clone itself: The antigen is unknown.

This clonotype was obtained from a male donor in good health and CMV-seronegative. Sequences were obtained from PBMCs. V and J are TRBV13 and TRBJ2-3, with 12 bases that match TRBD1. CDR3 coding DNA: TGTGCCAGCAGCTTAGGCACGGGACAGGGGGCAAGAGATACGCAGTATTTT. It translates to CASSLGTGQGARDTQYF.